A selection of T cell receptor beta chains follows, all from one sample in a study of regulatory T cells in long-lasting Graves disease. TCRdb redid the calling of the multiplex PCR reads with MiXCR, one entry per CDR3 protein. The table has almost 450,000 distinct CDR3 sequences, roughly 17% seen once; the top ten hold approximately 11%. The same sample was also studied in work on T cells in Graves' hyperthyroidism and ophthalmopathy.

The sample in question was peripheral blood mononuclear cells (PBMCs), obtained at new diagnosis, from a patient treated with antithyroid drugs. The receptors derive from a woman aged 25 to 39 with Graves disease. Both conserved end residues are part of each CDR3. Each record gives: D gene, V gene, J gene, clone size, CDR3 protein, CDR3 DNA. A D gene is named only where the DNA matches it firmly. Rows give clone size only sometimes, using once, few, many, or a class for an expanded clone.

-	TRBV20-1	TRBJ2-5	-	CSARDWLVVETQYF	TGCAGTGCTAGAGATTGGCTGGTTGTAGAGACCCAGTACTTC
-	TRBV10-3	TRBJ1-1	many	CAIMEGTNTEAFF	TGTGCCATCATGGAGGGGACGAACACTGAAGCTTTCTTT
TRBD1	TRBV2	TRBJ1-2	many	CASSEDRLRGGYTF	TGTGCCAGCAGCGAGGACAGGTTACGTGGCGGCTACACCTTC
TRBD2	TRBV24-1	TRBJ2-7	many	CATSGLAGGPVSYEQYF	TGTGCCACCAGTGGTCTAGCGGGAGGGCCAGTTTCCTACGAGCAGTACTTC
-	TRBV7-2	TRBJ2-3	many	CASCFAGRTTDTQYF	TGTGCCAGCTGTTTTGCGGGGCGAACCACAGATACGCAGTATTTT
TRBD1	TRBV6-1	TRBJ2-5	few	CASKPGTGGQETQYF	TGTGCCAGTAAGCCCGGGACAGGGGGGCAAGAGACCCAGTACTTC
TRBD1	TRBV12-3/TRBV12-4	TRBJ1-1	many	CASRYGQGIMNTEAFF	TGTGCCAGCAGGTACGGACAGGGGATCATGAACACTGAAGCTTTCTTT
-	TRBV30	TRBJ2-3	many	CAWNTDYTDTQYF	TGTGCCTGGAACACCGACTACACAGATACGCAGTATTTT
TRBD2	TRBV2	TRBJ2-1	many	CASREFSGRAAYNEQFF	TGTGCCAGCAGGGAATTTAGCGGGAGGGCGGCATATAATGAGCAGTTCTTC
TRBD1	TRBV5-1	TRBJ1-2	-	CASSFTGVDGYTF	TGCGCCAGCAGCTTTACAGGGGTAGATGGCTACACCTTC
TRBD1	TRBV5-1	TRBJ2-1	-	CASSLFAGQGVDEQFF	TGCGCCAGCAGCCTCTTCGCAGGACAGGGTGTCGACGAGCAGTTCTTC
-	TRBV29-1	TRBJ1-1	few	CSVGDILDTEAFF	TGCAGCGTTGGGGACATATTAGACACTGAAGCTTTCTTT
TRBD2	TRBV3-1	TRBJ2-5	few	CASSQGIKAGGQETQYF	TGTGCCAGCAGCCAAGGGATCAAAGCGGGAGGTCAGGAGACCCAGTACTTC
-	TRBV11-2	TRBJ2-5	many	CASSLVLGYRETQYF	TGTGCCAGCAGCTTAGTTCTGGGTTACCGGGAGACCCAGTACTTC
TRBD2	TRBV27	TRBJ2-6	many	CASSAILAGIAGANVLTF	TGTGCCAGCAGTGCTATACTAGCGGGTATTGCTGGGGCCAACGTCCTGACTTTC